The following is a T cell receptor beta chain sequence with its context. No antigen is known for it. The CDR3 is 15 amino acids. Assay: immunoSEQ multiplex PCR; the TCRdb copy retains only in-frame clones and omits some. The sample lists around 270,000 clones, approximately 88% occurring once. This record comes from a study of Ad26.COV2.S vaccination and SARS-CoV-2 variants. The wider study: Administration of Ad26.COV2.S was intramuscular, either once or twice 56 days apart. Study-wide results and limits: After vaccination, substantial breadth of spike-specific CD8+ and CD4+ responses was reported. Spike-specific TCR breadth was greater after Ad26.COV2.S than placebo.

The sample's treatment: around 19 received Ad26.COV2.S at low or high dose, single or two shots; 5 received placebo; per-sample allocation not given. Each sample was drawn 63 days after the first injection (of vaccine or placebo). Cohort 1b enrolled adults aged 18-55 years in Boston. The TCR was taken from a person aged 18-65 years who received the Ad26.COV2.S COVID-19 vaccine or a placebo. The gene calls are TRBV21-1 and TRBJ2-7; the table names TRBD2, a call not compared with the DNA. TRBV21-1 is designated a pseudogene. Sequenced material: peripheral blood, taken in a trial of Ad26.COV2.S vaccine versus placebo. DNA of the CDR3: TGTGCCAGCAGTGCAGCGGGAGACTTCTCCTACGAGCAGTACGTC. This codes for CASSAAGDFSYEQYV.